This TCR beta chain was identified in a study of HIV-infected patients and healthy controls. TCRdb re-derived calls from the 5' RACE reads in MiXCR, one entry per CDR3 protein. The sample shows 60,000 to 75,000 distinct CDR3 sequences, around 16% of them seen only once. This clonotype turned up a few times. The CDR3 runs 11 residues. Germline V gene lookup returns CDR1 SGHDN and CDR2 FVKESK. V was shortened by 2 bases and J by 5 bases, with 4 bases between the two germline ends. This TCR was sampled from a human donor in good health. Input material: CD4+ T cells from blood. The rearrangement links TRBV14 to TRBJ2-7; D is unclear. CDR3 loop: CASSQFNEQYF. The CDR3 nucleotides are TGTGCCAGCAGCCAATTTAACGAGCAGTACTTC.